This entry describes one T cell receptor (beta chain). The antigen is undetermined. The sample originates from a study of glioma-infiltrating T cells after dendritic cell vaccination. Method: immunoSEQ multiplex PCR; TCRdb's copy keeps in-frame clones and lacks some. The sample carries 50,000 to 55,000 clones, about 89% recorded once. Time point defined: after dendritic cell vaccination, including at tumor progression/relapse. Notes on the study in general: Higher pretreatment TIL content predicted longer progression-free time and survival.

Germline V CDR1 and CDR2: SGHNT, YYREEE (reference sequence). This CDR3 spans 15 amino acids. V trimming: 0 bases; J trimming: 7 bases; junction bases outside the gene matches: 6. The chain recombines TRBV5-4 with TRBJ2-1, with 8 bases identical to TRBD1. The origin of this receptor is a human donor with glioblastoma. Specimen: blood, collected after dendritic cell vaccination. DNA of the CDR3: TGTGCCAGCAGCTTGGGGTGGCAGGGGGCGAATGAGCAGTTCTTC. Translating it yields CASSLGWQGANEQFF.